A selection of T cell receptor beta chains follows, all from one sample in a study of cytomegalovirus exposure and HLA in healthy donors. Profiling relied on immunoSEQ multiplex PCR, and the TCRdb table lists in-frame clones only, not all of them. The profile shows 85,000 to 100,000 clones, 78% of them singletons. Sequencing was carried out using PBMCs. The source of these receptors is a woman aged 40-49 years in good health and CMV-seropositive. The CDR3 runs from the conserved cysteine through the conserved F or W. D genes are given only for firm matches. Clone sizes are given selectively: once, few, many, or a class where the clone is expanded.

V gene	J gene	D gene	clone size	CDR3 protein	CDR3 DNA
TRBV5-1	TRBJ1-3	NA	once	CASSATDRRNTIYF	TGCGCCAGCAGCGCCACGGACAGAAGAAACACCATATATTTT
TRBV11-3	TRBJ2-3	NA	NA	CATQLTASTDTQYF	TGTGCCACCCAACTGACAGCTAGCACAGATACGCAGTATTTT
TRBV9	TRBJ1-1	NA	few	CASSFQDTGGTEAFF	TGTGCCAGCAGCTTTCAGGACACCGGAGGGACTGAAGCTTTCTTT
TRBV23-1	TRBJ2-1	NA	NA	CASSPDRRRRNEQFF	TGCGCCAGCAGTCCTGACAGGAGGCGGCGAAATGAGCAGTTCTTC
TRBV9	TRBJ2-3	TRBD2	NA	CASSSRKSGRGTDTQYF	TGTGCCAGCAGCTCGCGAAAAAGCGGGAGGGGCACAGATACGCAGTATTTT
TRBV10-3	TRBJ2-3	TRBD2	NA	CAISESSGRSTDTQYF	TGTGCCATCAGTGAGTCTAGCGGGAGGAGCACAGATACGCAGTATTTT
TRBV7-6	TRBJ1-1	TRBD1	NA	CASSGRTGVGTEAFF	TGTGCCAGCAGCGGACGGACAGGTGTAGGGACTGAAGCTTTCTTT
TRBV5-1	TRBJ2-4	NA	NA	CASSLAPSKNIQYF	TGCGCCAGCAGCTTGGCCCCTAGCAAAAACATTCAGTACTTC
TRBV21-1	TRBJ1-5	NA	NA	CASSNRGQYSNQPQHF	TGTGCCAGCAGCAACCGGGGACAGTATAGCAATCAGCCCCAGCATTTT
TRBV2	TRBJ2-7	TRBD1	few	CASNLGTGDYEQYF	TGTGCCAGCAATCTAGGTACAGGGGACTACGAGCAGTACTTC
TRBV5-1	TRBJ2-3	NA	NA	CASSLHLADTQYF	TGCGCCAGCAGCTTGCACCTAGCGGATACGCAGTATTTT
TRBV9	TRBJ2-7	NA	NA	CASGRGNSYEQYF	TGTGCCAGCGGCAGGGGTAATTCATACGAGCAGTACTTC
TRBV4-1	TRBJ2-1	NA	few	CASSQDIVRQGKGNEQFF	TGCGCCAGCAGCCAAGATATCGTGCGGCAGGGAAAAGGCAATGAGCAGTTCTTC
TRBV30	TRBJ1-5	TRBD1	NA	CAWTGQGNQPQHF	TGTGCCTGGACCGGACAGGGCAATCAGCCCCAGCATTTT
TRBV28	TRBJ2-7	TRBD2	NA	CASSLPAPVGLANSYEQYF	TGTGCCAGCAGTCTGCCGGCCCCCGTGGGACTAGCGAACTCCTACGAGCAGTACTTC
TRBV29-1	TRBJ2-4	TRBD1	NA	CSVAGTENIQYF	TGCAGCGTGGCCGGGACAGAAAACATTCAGTACTTC
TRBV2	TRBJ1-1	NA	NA	CASRVQGEGTEAFF	TGTGCCAGCAGAGTACAGGGTGAGGGCACTGAAGCTTTCTTT
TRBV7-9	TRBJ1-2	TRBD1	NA	CASSLGGTASKGYTF	TGTGCCAGCAGCTTAGGAGGGACAGCGTCCAAGGGCTACACCTTC
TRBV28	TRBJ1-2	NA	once	CASTLTGHLGYTF	TGTGCCAGCACCCTAACAGGACATCTTGGCTACACCTTC
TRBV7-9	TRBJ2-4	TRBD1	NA	CASSLATGGTTNIQYF	TGTGCCAGCAGCTTAGCAACAGGGGGCACTACAAACATTCAGTACTTC
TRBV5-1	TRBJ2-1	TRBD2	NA	CASSFGTSGSSNEQFF	TGCGCCAGCAGCTTCGGGACTAGCGGGAGTAGCAATGAGCAGTTCTTC
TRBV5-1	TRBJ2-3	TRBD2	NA	CASSLAGEGTDTQYF	TGCGCCTCATCCCTGGCGGGAGAAGGGACAGATACGCAGTATTTT
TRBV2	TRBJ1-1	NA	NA	CASSVQGAEAFF	TGTGCCAGCAGTGTGCAGGGCGCTGAAGCTTTCTTT
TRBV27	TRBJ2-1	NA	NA	CASSSPRGWANEQFF	TGTGCCAGCAGTTCCCCCCGGGGTTGGGCCAATGAGCAGTTCTTC